This T cell receptor (beta chain) was obtained from a study of lymphopenia after photon versus proton radiotherapy. Clones were sequenced by immunoSEQ multiplex PCR, and TCRdb holds only the in-frame ones, with some missing. The data hold about 23,000 clones, with 80% to 95% observed a single time. This CDR3 is built from 14 residues. Germline V gives CDR1 SSHAT, CDR2 FNYEAQ (reference sequence). About this clone itself: What it binds is not known. At one end, the junction sequence differs from germline, possibly due to a read error.

Findings and limits, study-wide: After lymphocyte nadir, photon-treated repertoires showed oligoclonal expansion, especially CD8+ Temra.

The specimen comprised peripheral blood, sampled from a patient treated with proton-based radiotherapy. This TCR derives from a woman aged 70-85 years with pancreatic cancer. Some clones in this sample may be carry-over from other donors' samples. The J gene is TRBJ2-1, the V gene TRBV7-7; D may be TRBD2 (5 bases). CDR3 DNA sequence: TGTGCTAGCAGCTTAGAGGGCTCCTACAATGAGCAGTTCTTC. This codes for CASSLEGSYNEQFF.